This is a list of T cell receptor beta chains from one sample in a study of cytomegalovirus exposure and HLA in healthy donors. Clones were sequenced by immunoSEQ multiplex PCR, and TCRdb holds only the in-frame ones, with some missing. The table lists 100,000 to 150,000 clones, roughly nine tenths of them singletons, with about 2% in the top ten. Sample: PBMCs. Receptor source: a young woman in good health and CMV-seronegative. The CDR3 runs from the conserved cysteine through the conserved F or W. A D gene is named only where the DNA matches it firmly. The size entry is marked missing in some rows and otherwise reads once, few, many or a size class.

TRBV4-1	-	once	TRBJ1-1	13	TGCGCCAGCAGCCAAGGGCAGGTCACTGAAGCTTTCTTT	CASSQGQVTEAFF
TRBV19	TRBD1	-	TRBJ2-7	15	TGTGCCAGTAGAGCCGGGACAGGGGCGTTCGACGAGCAGTACTTC	CASRAGTGAFDEQYF
TRBV9	TRBD2	-	TRBJ2-1	15	TGTGCCAGCAGCGTAGAGACTAGCGGGAGGATCGGGCAGTTCTTC	CASSVETSGRIGQFF
TRBV27	TRBD1	-	TRBJ1-2	16	TGTGCCAGCAGTTTATCGCCTACAGGGGGTGCCTATGGCTACACCTTC	CASSLSPTGGAYGYTF
TRBV9	-	-	TRBJ2-1	17	TGTGCCAGCAGCGAAGGTTTAGCGCCAGTCTCCTACAATGAGCAGTTCTTC	CASSEGLAPVSYNEQFF
TRBV29-1	-	-	TRBJ1-1	13	TGCAGCGTTGAAAAGGGGATGAACACTGAAGCTTTCTTT	CSVEKGMNTEAFF
TRBV5-4	-	-	TRBJ1-3	16	TGTGCCAGCAGCGGGGGTGCCGGGGGGCGAGGAAACACCATATATTTT	CASSGGAGGRGNTIYF
TRBV5-1	-	-	TRBJ1-4	13	TGCGCCAGCAGTCCTACAGGGTGGGAAAAACTGTTTTTT	CASSPTGWEKLFF
TRBV10-2	-	-	TRBJ1-1	14	TGCGCCAGCAGGCCGGGACTCATGAACACTGAAGCTTTCTTT	CASRPGLMNTEAFF
TRBV5-6	-	many	TRBJ1-5	16	TGTGCCAGCAGCCGGGGAGGGGACCGGTTTACTCAGCCCCAGCATTTT	CASSRGGDRFTQPQHF
TRBV11-1	-	-	TRBJ2-1	16	TGTGCCAGCAGCTTAGCGGGTACAGGGAGTCGCGCTGAGCAGTTCTTC	CASSLAGTGSRAEQFF
TRBV5-4	-	-	TRBJ2-7	15	TGTGCCAGCAGCTTAGGAGGGTTAAGGGCCTACGAGCAGTACTTC	CASSLGGLRAYEQYF